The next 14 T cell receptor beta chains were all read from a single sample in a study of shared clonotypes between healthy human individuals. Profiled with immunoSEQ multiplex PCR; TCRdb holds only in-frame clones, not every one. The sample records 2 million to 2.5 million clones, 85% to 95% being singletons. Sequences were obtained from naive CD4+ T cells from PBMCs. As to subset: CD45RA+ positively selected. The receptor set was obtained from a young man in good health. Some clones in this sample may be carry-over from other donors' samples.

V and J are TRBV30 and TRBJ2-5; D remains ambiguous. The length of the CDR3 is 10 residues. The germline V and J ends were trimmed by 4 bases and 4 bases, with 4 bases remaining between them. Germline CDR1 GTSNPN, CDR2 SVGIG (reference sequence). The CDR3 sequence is CAWKIETQYF. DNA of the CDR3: TGTGCCTGGAAAATAGAGACCCAGTACTTC.

CDR3 protein: CASSRTNLERDEQYF. The CDR3 DNA reads as TGTGCCAGCAGCCGAACCAACTTGGAGAGGGACGAGCAGTACTTC. This sequence joins TRBV11-3 and TRBJ2-7; D is possibly TRBD2 (5 bases). Trimming stripped 5 bases from V and 5 bases from J, with 19 bases between. Germline V lookup: CDR1 SGHNT, CDR2 YENEEA. The CDR3 runs 15 residues.

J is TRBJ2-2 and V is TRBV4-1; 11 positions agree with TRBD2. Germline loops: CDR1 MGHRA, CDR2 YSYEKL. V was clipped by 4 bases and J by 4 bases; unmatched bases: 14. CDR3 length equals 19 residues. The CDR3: CASSLRQLGGTSGTGELFF. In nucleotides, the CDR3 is TGCGCCAGCAGCCTCAGACAGCTAGGGGGGACTAGCGGCACCGGGGAGCTGTTTTTT.

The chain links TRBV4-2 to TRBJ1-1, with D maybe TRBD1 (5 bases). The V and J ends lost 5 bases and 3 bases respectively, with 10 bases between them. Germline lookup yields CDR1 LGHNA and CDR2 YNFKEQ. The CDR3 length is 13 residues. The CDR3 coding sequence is TGTGCCAGCAGCTTAACAGGAGACACTGAAGCTTTCTTT. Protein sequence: CASSLTGDTEAFF.

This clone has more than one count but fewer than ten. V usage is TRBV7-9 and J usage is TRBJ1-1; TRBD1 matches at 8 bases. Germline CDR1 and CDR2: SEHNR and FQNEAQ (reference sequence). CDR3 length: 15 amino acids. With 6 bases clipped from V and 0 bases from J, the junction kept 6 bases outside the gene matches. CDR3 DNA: TGTGCCAGCAGGCTAGGACAGGGATTGAACACTGAAGCTTTCTTT. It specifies CASRLGQGLNTEAFF.

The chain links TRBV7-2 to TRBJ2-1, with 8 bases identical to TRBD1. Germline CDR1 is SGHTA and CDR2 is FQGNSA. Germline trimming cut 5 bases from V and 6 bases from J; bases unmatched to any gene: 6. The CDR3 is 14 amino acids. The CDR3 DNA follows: TGTGCCAGCAGCATAAGGACAGGGAGCAATGAGCAGTTCTTC. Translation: CASSIRTGSNEQFF.

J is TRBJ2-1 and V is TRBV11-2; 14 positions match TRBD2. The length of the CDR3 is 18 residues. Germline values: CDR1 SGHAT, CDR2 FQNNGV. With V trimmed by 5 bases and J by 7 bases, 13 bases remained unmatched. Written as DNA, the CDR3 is TGTGCCAGCAGCCCCCCGGGGACTAGCGGGAGTAGGGGGAATGAGCAGTTCTTC. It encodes CASSPPGTSGSRGNEQFF.

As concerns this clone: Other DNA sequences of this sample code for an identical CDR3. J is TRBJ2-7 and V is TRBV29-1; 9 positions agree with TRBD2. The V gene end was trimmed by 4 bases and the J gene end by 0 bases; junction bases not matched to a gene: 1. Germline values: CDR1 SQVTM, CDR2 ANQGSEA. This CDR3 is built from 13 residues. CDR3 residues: CSVGGRASYEQYF. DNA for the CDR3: TGCAGCGTTGGCGGGAGGGCCTCCTACGAGCAGTACTTC.

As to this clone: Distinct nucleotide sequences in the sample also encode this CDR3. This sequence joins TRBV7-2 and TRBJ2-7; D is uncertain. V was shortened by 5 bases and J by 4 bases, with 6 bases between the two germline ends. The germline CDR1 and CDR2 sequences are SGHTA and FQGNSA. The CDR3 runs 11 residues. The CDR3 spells CASSRSYEQYF. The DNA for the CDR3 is TGTGCCAGCAGCCGCTCTTACGAGCAGTACTTC.

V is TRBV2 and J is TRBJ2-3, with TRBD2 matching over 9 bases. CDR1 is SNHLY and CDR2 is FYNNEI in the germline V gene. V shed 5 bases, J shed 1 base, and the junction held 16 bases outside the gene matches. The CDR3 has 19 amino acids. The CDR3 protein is CASSPTGGRGRYRTDTQYF. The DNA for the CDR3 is TGTGCCAGCAGTCCCACCGGCGGGAGGGGCCGCTACCGCACAGATACGCAGTATTTT.

CDR3 loop: CARGETQYF. The CDR3 DNA follows: TGTGCCAGGGGAGAGACCCAGTACTTC. The rearrangement links TRBV25-1 to TRBJ2-5; D is unresolved. Germline CDR1 reads MGHDK; CDR2 reads SYGVNS. This CDR3 comprises 9 residues. V lost 9 bases, J lost 4 bases, and 3 bases lay in between.

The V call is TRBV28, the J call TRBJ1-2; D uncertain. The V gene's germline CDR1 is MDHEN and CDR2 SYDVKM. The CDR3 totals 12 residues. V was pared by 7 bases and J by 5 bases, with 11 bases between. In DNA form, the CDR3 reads TGTGCCAGCACCTCGGCGGGTTATGGCTACACCTTC. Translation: CASTSAGYGYTF.

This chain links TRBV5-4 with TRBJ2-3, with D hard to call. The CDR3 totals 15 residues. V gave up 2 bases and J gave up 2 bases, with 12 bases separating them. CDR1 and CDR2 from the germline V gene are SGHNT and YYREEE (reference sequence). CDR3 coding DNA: TGTGCCAGCAGCTTAGGAGCGAGATACACAGATACGCAGTATTTT. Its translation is CASSLGARYTDTQYF.

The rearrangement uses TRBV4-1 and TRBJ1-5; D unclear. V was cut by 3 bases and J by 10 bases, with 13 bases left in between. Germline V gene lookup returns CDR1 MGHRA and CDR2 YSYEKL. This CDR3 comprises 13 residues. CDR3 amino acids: CASSQPMGYPQHF. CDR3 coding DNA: TGCGCCAGCAGCCAGCCCATGGGGTATCCCCAGCATTTT.